Listed below are T cell receptor beta chains from one sample, sequenced in a study of Tregs in tolerant kidney transplant recipients. Measured with immunoSEQ multiplex PCR; TCRdb has only the in-frame clones, and not every one. The table lists 55,000 to 70,000 clones, 70% to 90% of them singletons, with under 2.5% in the top ten. The material sequenced was Tregs from blood, taken before the transplant. The origin of the receptors is a human donor who received a combined kidney and bone marrow transplant. The CDR3 runs from the conserved cysteine through the conserved F or W. Each record gives: D gene, clone size, V gene, J gene, CDR3 protein, CDR3 DNA. D genes are given only for firm matches. Part of the rows lack a size; the others show once, few, many or a class for expanded clones.

D gene: TRBD1; clone size: NA; V gene: TRBV27; J gene: TRBJ2-7; CDR3 protein: CASSFQGGSTYEQYF; CDR3 DNA: TGTGCCAGCAGTTTCCAAGGGGGCAGTACCTACGAGCAGTACTTC
D gene: NA; clone size: NA; V gene: TRBV2; J gene: TRBJ1-1; CDR3 protein: CASIPTGMNTEAFF; CDR3 DNA: TGTGCCAGCATCCCTACAGGTATGAACACTGAAGCTTTCTTT
D gene: NA; clone size: few; V gene: TRBV6-1; J gene: TRBJ1-4; CDR3 protein: CASSELKGSATNEKLFF; CDR3 DNA: TGTGCCAGCAGTGAATTGAAGGGTTCGGCAACTAATGAAAAACTGTTTTTT
D gene: NA; clone size: NA; V gene: TRBV7-6; J gene: TRBJ2-5; CDR3 protein: CASSLQGSSQETQYF; CDR3 DNA: TGTGCCAGCAGCTTACAGGGGTCCTCCCAAGAGACCCAGTACTTC
D gene: NA; clone size: NA; V gene: TRBV7-9; J gene: TRBJ1-5; CDR3 protein: CASSLWTQGGNQPQHF; CDR3 DNA: TGTGCCAGCAGCTTATGGACCCAGGGCGGCAATCAGCCCCAGCATTTT
D gene: TRBD1; clone size: few; V gene: TRBV5-1; J gene: TRBJ2-2; CDR3 protein: CASRQGANTGELFF; CDR3 DNA: TGCGCCAGCAGACAGGGGGCGAACACCGGGGAGCTGTTTTTT
D gene: NA; clone size: NA; V gene: TRBV28; J gene: TRBJ2-6; CDR3 protein: CASSSRHSSGANVLTF; CDR3 DNA: TGTGCCAGCAGTTCCCGCCATAGCTCTGGGGCCAACGTCCTGACTTTC
D gene: TRBD1; clone size: NA; V gene: TRBV5-1; J gene: TRBJ1-6; CDR3 protein: CASSLGQGPLHF; CDR3 DNA: TGCGCCAGCAGCTTGGGACAGGGGCCCCTCCACTTT
D gene: NA; clone size: NA; V gene: TRBV5-6; J gene: TRBJ2-7; CDR3 protein: CASSLAGLGALGQYF; CDR3 DNA: TGTGCCAGCAGCTTGGCCGGACTTGGCGCCTTAGGGCAGTACTTC
D gene: TRBD1; clone size: NA; V gene: TRBV6-5; J gene: TRBJ2-7; CDR3 protein: CASSYGTGTTYEQYF; CDR3 DNA: TGTGCCAGCAGTTACGGGACAGGGACTACCTACGAGCAGTACTTC
D gene: NA; clone size: once; V gene: TRBV6-6; J gene: TRBJ1-1; CDR3 protein: CASSAGYETEAFF; CDR3 DNA: TGTGCCAGCAGTGCAGGGTATGAAACTGAAGCTTTCTTT
D gene: TRBD1; clone size: few; V gene: TRBV19; J gene: TRBJ1-5; CDR3 protein: CASSPRDRVKPQHF; CDR3 DNA: TGTGCCAGTAGTCCCCGGGACAGGGTCAAGCCCCAGCATTTT
D gene: TRBD2; clone size: once; V gene: TRBV7-9; J gene: TRBJ2-7; CDR3 protein: CASMTSGAYEQYF; CDR3 DNA: TGTGCCAGCATGACTAGCGGGGCCTACGAGCAGTACTTC
D gene: TRBD2; clone size: NA; V gene: TRBV4-3; J gene: TRBJ2-3; CDR3 protein: CASSQSPGLAGYTDTQYF; CDR3 DNA: TGCGCCAGCAGCCAATCCCCAGGACTAGCGGGATACACAGATACGCAGTATTTT
D gene: NA; clone size: once; V gene: TRBV5-4; J gene: TRBJ1-1; CDR3 protein: CASSVGPMNTEAFF; CDR3 DNA: TGTGCCAGCAGCGTGGGACCCATGAACACTGAAGCTTTCTTT
D gene: NA; clone size: NA; V gene: TRBV6-5; J gene: TRBJ1-2; CDR3 protein: CASSLTDYYGYTF; CDR3 DNA: TGTGCCAGCAGTCTGACAGACTACTATGGCTACACCTTC
D gene: NA; clone size: few; V gene: TRBV5-1; J gene: TRBJ2-6; CDR3 protein: CASSLGSSGANVLTF; CDR3 DNA: TGCGCCAGCAGCTTGGGGTCCTCCGGGGCCAACGTCCTGACTTTC
D gene: NA; clone size: few; V gene: TRBV19; J gene: TRBJ2-7; CDR3 protein: CASSMSGWREQYF; CDR3 DNA: TGTGCCAGTAGTATGTCAGGGTGGCGAGAGCAGTACTTC
D gene: TRBD1; clone size: few; V gene: TRBV7-2; J gene: TRBJ1-5; CDR3 protein: CASSVRGNQPQHF; CDR3 DNA: TGTGCCAGCAGCGTCAGGGGGAATCAGCCCCAGCATTTT
D gene: NA; clone size: NA; V gene: TRBV28; J gene: TRBJ1-5; CDR3 protein: CASSLWGTPGPQHF; CDR3 DNA: TGTGCCAGCAGTTTGTGGGGTACTCCTGGACCCCAGCATTTT
D gene: NA; clone size: NA; V gene: TRBV27; J gene: TRBJ1-1; CDR3 protein: CASSFRGGTEAFF; CDR3 DNA: TGTGCCAGCAGTTTCAGGGGAGGCACTGAAGCTTTCTTT
D gene: NA; clone size: NA; V gene: TRBV6-5; J gene: TRBJ1-2; CDR3 protein: CASSRPTGRGGYTF; CDR3 DNA: TGTGCCAGCAGTCGCCCCACAGGGAGAGGAGGCTACACCTTC
D gene: NA; clone size: NA; V gene: TRBV6-1; J gene: TRBJ2-3; CDR3 protein: CASNSRVEGTQYF; CDR3 DNA: TGTGCCAGCAATTCCAGGGTAGAGGGTACGCAGTATTTT
D gene: TRBD1; clone size: NA; V gene: TRBV5-1; J gene: TRBJ1-2; CDR3 protein: CASSFGTGSYGYTF; CDR3 DNA: TGCGCCAGCAGCTTTGGGACAGGAAGCTATGGCTACACCTTC
D gene: TRBD2; clone size: NA; V gene: TRBV19; J gene: TRBJ2-3; CDR3 protein: CASRSGRPGDTQYF; CDR3 DNA: TGTGCCAGTCGTAGCGGGAGGCCGGGCGATACGCAGTATTTT
D gene: NA; clone size: NA; V gene: TRBV28; J gene: TRBJ2-7; CDR3 protein: CASAFSAGTQGGTYEQYF; CDR3 DNA: TGTGCCAGCGCCTTCTCTGCAGGAACGCAGGGAGGAACGTACGAGCAGTACTTC
D gene: TRBD1; clone size: NA; V gene: TRBV30; J gene: TRBJ1-1; CDR3 protein: CAWSRQGATEAFF; CDR3 DNA: TGTGCCTGGAGTCGGCAGGGGGCGACTGAAGCTTTCTTT
D gene: NA; clone size: NA; V gene: TRBV6-6; J gene: TRBJ2-2; CDR3 protein: CASSWLEEELFF; CDR3 DNA: TGTGCCAGCAGTTGGTTAGAAGAGGAGCTGTTTTTT
D gene: NA; clone size: few; V gene: TRBV19; J gene: TRBJ1-2; CDR3 protein: CASSISGNYGYTF; CDR3 DNA: TGTGCCAGTAGTATATCCGGGAACTATGGCTACACCTTC
D gene: NA; clone size: NA; V gene: TRBV5-6; J gene: TRBJ2-2; CDR3 protein: CASSLAGNTNTGELFF; CDR3 DNA: TGTGCCAGCAGCTTGGCGGGGAACACGAACACCGGGGAGCTGTTTTTT
D gene: TRBD2; clone size: NA; V gene: TRBV6-5; J gene: TRBJ2-3; CDR3 protein: CASSYSGLDSTDTQYF; CDR3 DNA: TGTGCCAGCAGTTACTCGGGACTAGATAGCACAGATACGCAGTATTTT
D gene: NA; clone size: few; V gene: TRBV10-3; J gene: TRBJ1-4; CDR3 protein: CAISDHGQEEKLFF; CDR3 DNA: TGTGCCATCAGTGACCACGGCCAAGAAGAAAAACTGTTTTTT
D gene: NA; clone size: NA; V gene: TRBV10-2; J gene: TRBJ1-4; CDR3 protein: CASSDREANEKLFF; CDR3 DNA: TGCGCCAGCAGTGACAGGGAGGCTAATGAAAAACTGTTTTTT
D gene: NA; clone size: NA; V gene: TRBV9; J gene: TRBJ2-1; CDR3 protein: CASSVGGYPYNEQFF; CDR3 DNA: TGTGCCAGCAGCGTAGGAGGCTACCCCTACAATGAGCAGTTCTTC
D gene: NA; clone size: NA; V gene: TRBV4-3; J gene: TRBJ2-2; CDR3 protein: CASRLRWGKPNTGELFF; CDR3 DNA: TGCGCCAGCAGATTACGCTGGGGGAAGCCAAACACCGGGGAGCTGTTTTTT
D gene: NA; clone size: NA; V gene: TRBV11-2; J gene: TRBJ2-3; CDR3 protein: CASSQEIGETDTQYF; CDR3 DNA: TGTGCCAGCAGTCAGGAGATAGGGGAGACAGATACGCAGTATTTT
D gene: TRBD2; clone size: few; V gene: TRBV28; J gene: TRBJ2-1; CDR3 protein: CASSFGGTNEQFF; CDR3 DNA: TGTGCCAGCAGTTTCGGGGGGACCAATGAGCAGTTCTTC
D gene: NA; clone size: NA; V gene: TRBV30; J gene: TRBJ2-4; CDR3 protein: CAWRGPLLAKNIQYF; CDR3 DNA: TGTGCCTGGAGGGGGCCACTTTTAGCCAAAAACATTCAGTACTTC
D gene: TRBD1; clone size: NA; V gene: TRBV6-1; J gene: TRBJ2-6; CDR3 protein: CASRTGAGANVLTF; CDR3 DNA: TGTGCCAGCAGAACAGGGGCAGGGGCCAACGTCCTGACTTTC
D gene: NA; clone size: NA; V gene: TRBV18; J gene: TRBJ2-1; CDR3 protein: CASSPLFRLWGETYNEQFF; CDR3 DNA: TGTGCCAGCTCACCACTTTTCCGTCTATGGGGTGAGACTTACAATGAGCAGTTCTTC
D gene: NA; clone size: NA; V gene: TRBV5-1; J gene: TRBJ1-1; CDR3 protein: CASTTAGVMNTEAFF; CDR3 DNA: TGCGCCAGCACCACTGCTGGGGTTATGAACACAGAAGCTTTCTTT
D gene: TRBD1; clone size: NA; V gene: TRBV18; J gene: TRBJ1-2; CDR3 protein: CASSPPQGRGYTF; CDR3 DNA: TGTGCCAGCTCACCACCACAGGGGCGCGGCTACACCTTC
D gene: TRBD1; clone size: NA; V gene: TRBV5-4; J gene: TRBJ2-7; CDR3 protein: CASSLVDRGSSSYEQYF; CDR3 DNA: TGTGCCAGCAGCTTGGTTGACAGGGGGTCGAGCTCCTACGAGCAGTACTTC
D gene: NA; clone size: NA; V gene: TRBV10-1; J gene: TRBJ2-7; CDR3 protein: CASSESQRGYEQYF; CDR3 DNA: TGCGCCAGCAGTGAGTCACAGAGAGGCTACGAGCAGTACTTC
D gene: NA; clone size: few; V gene: TRBV5-6; J gene: TRBJ1-4; CDR3 protein: CASSHRAGGNEKLFF; CDR3 DNA: TGTGCCAGCAGCCATCGCGCGGGGGGGAATGAAAAACTGTTTTTT
D gene: NA; clone size: NA; V gene: TRBV21-1; J gene: TRBJ2-7; CDR3 protein: CASSKGAGGVSYEQYF; CDR3 DNA: TGTGCCAGCAGCAAAGGCGCAGGGGGGGTCTCCTACGAGCAGTACTTC
D gene: TRBD1; clone size: once; V gene: TRBV5-1; J gene: TRBJ2-2; CDR3 protein: CASRSAGQGSGELFF; CDR3 DNA: TGCGCCAGCAGGAGTGCGGGACAGGGGTCGGGGGAGCTGTTTTTT
D gene: NA; clone size: NA; V gene: TRBV19; J gene: TRBJ1-1; CDR3 protein: CASSIIRGTAFF; CDR3 DNA: TGTGCCAGTAGTATAATTAGGGGGACGGCTTTCTTT
D gene: TRBD1; clone size: NA; V gene: TRBV27; J gene: TRBJ1-1; CDR3 protein: CASSLAGQLEAFF; CDR3 DNA: TGTGCCAGCAGTTTAGCGGGACAGCTTGAAGCTTTCTTT
D gene: TRBD1; clone size: NA; V gene: TRBV19; J gene: TRBJ2-3; CDR3 protein: CASSTGQGIGTDTQYF; CDR3 DNA: TGTGCCAGTAGTACCGGACAGGGGATTGGCACAGATACGCAGTATTTT
D gene: TRBD1; clone size: NA; V gene: TRBV6-5; J gene: TRBJ2-3; CDR3 protein: CASSYRQGVSDTQYF; CDR3 DNA: TGTGCCAGCAGTTACAGGCAGGGGGTCTCAGATACGCAGTATTTT
D gene: NA; clone size: NA; V gene: TRBV7-2; J gene: TRBJ1-2; CDR3 protein: CASSNYGPLYGYTF; CDR3 DNA: TGTGCCAGCAGCAACTATGGTCCCCTCTATGGCTACACCTTC
D gene: NA; clone size: NA; V gene: TRBV7-6; J gene: TRBJ1-3; CDR3 protein: CASSLTPGSGNTIYF; CDR3 DNA: TGTGCCAGCAGCCTAACCCCAGGGTCTGGAAACACCATATATTTT
D gene: TRBD1; clone size: NA; V gene: TRBV7-9; J gene: TRBJ1-1; CDR3 protein: CASTPPAAGGMNTEAFF; CDR3 DNA: TGTGCCAGCACCCCGCCCGCGGCAGGGGGGATGAACACTGAAGCTTTCTTT
D gene: NA; clone size: NA; V gene: TRBV25-1; J gene: TRBJ2-1; CDR3 protein: CASSEGGINEQFF; CDR3 DNA: TGTGCCAGCAGTGAAGGGGGAATTAATGAGCAGTTCTTC
D gene: NA; clone size: once; V gene: TRBV27; J gene: TRBJ1-1; CDR3 protein: CASRLFGAGETEAFF; CDR3 DNA: TGTGCCAGCAGACTGTTTGGGGCCGGGGAGACTGAAGCTTTCTTT
D gene: NA; clone size: NA; V gene: TRBV10-1; J gene: TRBJ2-5; CDR3 protein: CASSESKFGETQYF; CDR3 DNA: TGCGCCAGCAGTGAGTCGAAATTCGGGGAGACCCAGTACTTC
D gene: NA; clone size: NA; V gene: TRBV9; J gene: TRBJ2-1; CDR3 protein: CASSVGDLGEQFF; CDR3 DNA: TGTGCCAGCAGCGTGGGTGACTTGGGTGAGCAGTTCTTC
D gene: TRBD1; clone size: NA; V gene: TRBV2; J gene: TRBJ1-1; CDR3 protein: CASTRDRATEAFF; CDR3 DNA: TGTGCCAGCACCCGGGACAGGGCCACTGAAGCTTTCTTT